Following are 22 T cell receptor beta chains from one sample sequenced in a study of tumor and adjacent non-tumor tissue in lung cancer. RNA was extracted from bulk tissue without any cell sorting. The normal lung tissue was taken more than 3 cm from the tumor edge. Three rounds of nested PCR, following a modified ARM-PCR protocol, produced the TCRbeta library. MiXCR, applied by TCRdb to the multiplex PCR reads, yields one record per CDR3 protein. The table has about 50,000 distinct CDR3 sequences, around two thirds seen once. The sample taken for sequencing was distant non-tumor lung tissue. The receptors derive from a woman aged 60 to 75 with non-small cell lung cancer.

As for this clonotype: This may come from a read error, since a much larger clone is one base off. The CDR3 region is CASNSPDRASQYF. For the CDR3, the DNA is TGTGCCAGCAACTCGCCGGACAGGGCCAGTCAGTACTTC. The chain links TRBV5-8 to TRBJ2-7; 8 bases are shared with TRBD1. The V and J ends lost 6 bases and 10 bases, in that order; junction bases with no gene match: 12. This CDR3 spans 13 amino acids. Germline V CDR1 and CDR2: SGHTS, YDEGEE.

Concerning this clonotype itself: Germline is not matched at one junction end, which may reflect a read error. V usage is TRBV6-2 or TRBV6-3 and J usage is TRBJ2-2; D unclear. CDR1 and CDR2 (germline): MNHEY, SVGEGT. The CDR3 contains 17 residues. The CDR3 DNA is TGTGCCAGCACTTACACCCAACAAAGGGCTAACACCGGGGAGCTGTTTTTT. Translation: CASTYTQQRANTGELFF.

Remarks on this clonotype: The junction differs from germline at one of its ends, possibly a read error. The genes are TRBV11-2 and TRBJ2-1; D gene ambiguous. The germline gives CDR1 SGHAT, CDR2 FQNNGV. The CDR3 is 16 residues long. The DNA for the CDR3 is TGTGCCAGCAGCTCTATTAGCTGGAGAATCACGAATGAGCAGTTTTTC. Residues: CASSSISWRITNEQFF.

This clonotype was counted a single time. Just one base apart from a much larger clone, this may be a read error. The chain carries TRBV7-9 and TRBJ2-3; D is unclear. The CDR3 has 14 amino acids. Germline V gene lookup returns CDR1 SEHNR and CDR2 FQNEAQ (reference sequence). With 1 base removed from V and 6 bases from J, the gap between germline ends came to 11 bases. The CDR3 spells CASSLGFVQDTQYF. DNA for the CDR3: TGTGCCAGCAGCTTAGGGTTCGTGCAGGATACGCAGTATTTT.

Comments on this clonotype: Germline and junction disagree at one end, which may indicate a read error. CDR3 coding DNA: TGTGCCACCAGTGCCGGTAGCTGGAGGAGTTACGAGCAGTACTTT. Protein sequence: CATSAGSWRSYEQYF. The chain is built from TRBV24-1 and TRBJ2-7; possible D gene TRBD2, 5 bases. The CDR3 is made up of 15 amino acids. Germline V gene sequence: CDR1 KGHDR, CDR2 SFDVKD.

This clonotype was counted a few times. V and J are TRBV4-3 and TRBJ2-7, with D possibly TRBD2 on 6 matching bases. The CDR3 runs to 14 residues. From germline, CDR1 is LGHNA and CDR2 YSLEER. V was shortened by 3 bases and J by 7 bases, with 16 bases between the two germline ends. The CDR3 nucleotides read TGCGCCAGCAGCCAGGCCGTGCGGGGCTGTGAGCAGTACTTC. Translation gives CASSQAVRGCEQYF.

Concerning this clonotype: A much larger clone differs from this one at a single base, so this may be a read error. The chain uses TRBV5-1 and TRBJ2-7; 8 nucleotides line up with TRBD2. Per germline, CDR1 SGHRS and CDR2 YFSETQ. The trim removed 0 bases at V and 9 bases at J, leaving 11 bases unmatched. The CDR3 length is 15 residues. The CDR3: CASSLASGPESWQYF. CDR3 DNA: TGCGCCAGCAGCTTGGCTAGCGGGCCTGAGAGTTGGCAGTACTTC.

This clonotype is termed large. The chain combines TRBV6-2 or TRBV6-3 with TRBJ1-1; D is unclear. Trimming stripped 6 bases from V and 1 base from J, with 15 bases between. The germline CDR1 and CDR2 sequences are MNHEY and SVGEGT. CDR3 length: 15 residues. The CDR3 bases are TGTGCCAGCAGCCCAGTCTTGGAGGGGAACACTGAAGCTTTCTTT. Its translation is CASSPVLEGNTEAFF.

This rearrangement joins TRBV30 to TRBJ2-7, with a possible D match to TRBD1 (5 bases). The germline V and J ends were trimmed by 6 bases and 10 bases, with 22 bases remaining between them. The CDR3 loop spans 13 amino acids. Per germline, CDR1 GTSNPN and CDR2 SVGIG (reference sequence). CDR3 in DNA: TGTGCCTGTAGTAGGGGTAGCTTGGGCGAACAGTACTTC. Translation: CACSRGSLGEQYF.

Of note for this clonotype: A much larger clone differs from this one at a single base, so this may be a read error. This chain connects TRBV30 to TRBJ2-2; 7 bases agree with TRBD1. Germline V gives CDR1 GTSNPN, CDR2 SVGIG (reference sequence). This CDR3 has 14 amino acids. CDR3 bases: TGTGCCTTGAGTACAGGGGATTTCACCGGGGAGCTGTTTTTT. It encodes CALSTGDFTGELFF.

Details on this clonotype: A junction boundary mismatches the germline segment, possibly from a read error. The rearrangement joins TRBV12-5 to TRBJ2-5; D is perhaps TRBD2 (6 bases). Germline loops: CDR1 LGHNT, CDR2 FRNRAP. The CDR3 spans 14 residues. The CDR3 is CASGLGPIGGTQYF. The CDR3 DNA follows: TGTGCTAGTGGCTTGGGGCCCATCGGGGGGACCCAGTACTTC.

As to this clonotype: One end of the junction fails to match germline, which may point to a read error. This chain connects TRBV29-1 to TRBJ2-1; D tentatively fits TRBD1 or TRBD2 (5 bases each). The CDR3 is 12 residues long. Germline loops: CDR1 SQVTM, CDR2 ANQGSEA. CDR3 sequence (DNA): TGCGGCGTTGAAGAGGGGACCAATGATCAGTTCTTC. The encoded protein is CGVEEGTNDQFF.

Worth noting for this clonotype: This sequence may be a read error, since a much larger clone differs from it by one base. This rearrangement joins TRBV7-8 to TRBJ2-3; D gene unclear. The V gene lost 8 bases and the J gene lost 3 bases, with 15 bases spanning the gap. The CDR3 totals 14 residues. Germline V lookup: CDR1 SGHVS, CDR2 FQNEAQ. CDR3 nucleotides: TGTGCCAGCCTTATAGTGGTGGGGACAGATACGCAGTATTTT. It is translated as CASLIVVGTDTQYF. The full variable domain, in which reference TRBV7-8 and TRBJ2-3 provide the parts outside the CDR3, is GAGVSQSPRYKVAKRGQDVALRCDPISGHVSLFWYQQALGQGPEFLTYFQNEAQLDKSGLPSDRFFAERPEGSVSTLKIQRTQQEDSAVYLCASLIVVGTDTQYFGPGTRLTVL.

Remarks on this clonotype: The CDR3 ends on some other residue instead of the conserved phenylalanine or tryptophan, so this is likely a read error. The gene calls are TRBV12-3 or TRBV12-4 and TRBJ2-3; D is undetermined. The CDR3 sequence is 12 residues long. The CDR3 here is CAISLGTDTQYL. As DNA, the CDR3 is TGTGCCATCAGTTTAGGCACAGATACGCAGTATCTT.

Regarding this clonotype: A junction boundary mismatches the germline segment, possibly from a read error. The gene calls are TRBV19 and TRBJ2-5; TRBD2 matches 7 bases. The CDR3 length is 13 residues. In germline, CDR1 is LNHDA, CDR2 SQIVND (reference sequence). The CDR3 here is CVSSITTGGTQYF. The CDR3 coding sequence is TGTGTCAGTAGTATAACGACGGGGGGGACCCAGTACTTC.

To note about this clonotype: Because the CDR3 is missing its conserved closing phenylalanine or tryptophan, this is likely a read error. The rearrangement links TRBV5-1 to TRBJ2-5; the D gene could be TRBD1 or TRBD2 (5 bases each). V shed 2 bases and J shed 5 bases, with 19 bases lying between them. The germline CDR1 and CDR2 sequences are SGHRS and YFSETQ. This CDR3 contains 16 residues. Here the CDR3 reads CASSLPRQKWDETQYI. Written as DNA, the CDR3 is TGCGCCAGCAGCTTACCCCGTCAAAAGTGGGACGAGACCCAGTACATC.

Details on this clonotype: A junction end diverges from the germline sequence, so it may reflect a read error. V gene TRBV6-2 or TRBV6-3 combines with J gene TRBJ1-1; 11 bases fit TRBD1. From germline, CDR1 is MNHEY and CDR2 SVGEGT. The CDR3 runs 15 residues. The CDR3 loop reads CASQTPGQGVSEAFF. CDR3 coding DNA: TGTGCCAGCCAGACTCCGGGACAGGGGGTTAGTGAAGCATTCTTT.

This clonotype appeared a few times. The chain has TRBV11-2 and TRBJ2-5; 7 nucleotides agree with TRBD2. J lost 4 bases, V lost 8 bases, and 7 bases had no gene match. The CDR3 consists of 13 residues. Germline V gene lookup returns CDR1 SGHAT and CDR2 FQNNGV. This CDR3 is CASCGSGTETQYF. The DNA of the CDR3 is TGTGCCAGCTGCGGGAGCGGCACAGAGACCCAGTACTTC. The full variable domain, completed using reference TRBV11-2 and TRBJ2-5, is EAGVAQSPRYKIIEKRQSVAFWCNPISGHATLYWYQQILGQGPKLLIQFQNNGVVDDSQLPKDRFSAERLKGVDSTLKIQPAKLEDSAVYLCASCGSGTETQYFGPGTRLLVL.

With respect to this clonotype: A read error is likely, as this CDR3 ends without the conserved phenylalanine or tryptophan. This rearrangement joins TRBV11-3 to TRBJ2-2, with D tentatively TRBD1 or TRBD2 (6 bases each). CDR3 length equals 16 residues. Trimming left V 5 bases short and J 6 bases short, with 19 bases between. Germline V CDR1 and CDR2: SGHNT, YENEEA. CDR3 protein: CASSTGTEKWAGELFS. The DNA for the CDR3 is TGTGCCAGCAGCACAGGGACTGAGAAATGGGCCGGGGAGCTGTTTTCT.

About this clonotype itself: An end of the junction differs from the germline gene, which may be a read error. V usage is TRBV5-5 and J usage is TRBJ2-7; a weak D match, TRBD2 (5 bases). Germline CDR1 and CDR2: SGHKS and YYEKEE (reference sequence). The CDR3 covers 12 residues. The CDR3 loop reads CASSSRTRDQYF. CDR3 DNA: TGTGCCAGCAGCTCAAGGACTCGCGATCAGTATTTC.

In the case of this clonotype: One end of the junction fails to match germline, which may point to a read error. The chain joins TRBV14 to TRBJ1-1, with D unresolved. Germline V gene lookup returns CDR1 SGHDN and CDR2 FVKESK. This CDR3 contains 12 residues. The CDR3 loop reads CASSRERVEVLF. CDR3 DNA: TGTGCCAGCAGCCGGGAAAGGGTGGAAGTTCTCTTT.

As concerns this clonotype: With a much larger clone just one base away, this may be a read error. The chain joins TRBV7-9 to TRBJ2-6; TRBD1 agrees at 7 bases. V shed 5 bases and J 2 bases; nucleotides not matched to a gene: 6. The germline V gene encodes CDR1 SEHNR and CDR2 FQNEAQ (reference sequence). The CDR3 is 16 residues long. The CDR3 sequence: CASSVTGMTGANVLTF. The CDR3, as DNA: TGTGCCAGCAGCGTGACAGGGATGACTGGGGCCAACGTCCTGACTTTC.